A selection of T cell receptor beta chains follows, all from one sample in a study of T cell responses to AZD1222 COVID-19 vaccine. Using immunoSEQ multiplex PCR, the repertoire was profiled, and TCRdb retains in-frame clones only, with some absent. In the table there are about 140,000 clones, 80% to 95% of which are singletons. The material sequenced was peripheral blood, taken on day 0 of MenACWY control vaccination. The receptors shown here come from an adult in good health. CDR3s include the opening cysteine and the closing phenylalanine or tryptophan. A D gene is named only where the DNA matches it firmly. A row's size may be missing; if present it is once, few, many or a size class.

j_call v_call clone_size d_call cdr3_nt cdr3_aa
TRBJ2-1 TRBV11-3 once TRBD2 TGTGCCAGCAGCTCCCGGACTAGCGGCCTCAATGAGCAGTTCTTC CASSSRTSGLNEQFF
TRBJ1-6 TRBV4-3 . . TGCGCCAGCAGCCAAGATCGAGGTTCACCCCTCCACTTT CASSQDRGSPLHF
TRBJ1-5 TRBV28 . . TGTGCCACCTCGGCTCGTCGGGGCAATCAGCCCCAGCATTTT CATSARRGNQPQHF
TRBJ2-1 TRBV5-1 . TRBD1 TGCGCCAGCAGCAGGAAAAGACAGGGGGTTGAGTACAATGAGCAGTTCTTC CASSRKRQGVEYNEQFF
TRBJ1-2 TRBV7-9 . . TGTGCCAGCAGTCTGGGGAATTTCTATGGCTACACCTTC CASSLGNFYGYTF
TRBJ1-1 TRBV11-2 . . TGTGCCAGCAGCTTAGTGGCGGGTATGAACACTGAAGCTTTCTTT CASSLVAGMNTEAFF
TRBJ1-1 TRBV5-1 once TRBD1 TGCGCCAGCAGCCAAAGGACAGGAAACACTGAAGCTTTCTTT CASSQRTGNTEAFF
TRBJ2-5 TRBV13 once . TGTGCCAGCAGCCCATCCCCAAACGTGGGGACCCAGTACTTC CASSPSPNVGTQYF
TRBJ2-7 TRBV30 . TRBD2 TGTGCCTGGAGAAAAGCGGGAGGGCCGCTTGAGCAGTACTTC CAWRKAGGPLEQYF
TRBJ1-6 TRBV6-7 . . TGTGTTGTTGGGGAGGAGAGGGGATCCTATAATTCACCCCTCCACTTT CVVGEERGSYNSPLHF
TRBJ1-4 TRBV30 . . TGTGCCTGGAGTGCGACCGAGTGGTCCAATGAAAAACTGTTTTTT CAWSATEWSNEKLFF
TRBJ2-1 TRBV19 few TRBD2 TGTGCCAGTAGTATTGCCGGACTTCGAACGCTAGCGGGAGGCAGCTCCTACAATGAGCAGTTCTTC CASSIAGLRTLAGGSSYNEQFF
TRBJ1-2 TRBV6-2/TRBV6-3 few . TGTGCCAGCAGTTACTCGATACAGGCCTCTGATGGCTACACCTTC CASSYSIQASDGYTF
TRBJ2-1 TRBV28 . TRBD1 TGTGCCAGCAGTTTCCCGGGACAGGGGGAGGCCTACAATGAGCAGTTCTTC CASSFPGQGEAYNEQFF
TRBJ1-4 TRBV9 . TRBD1 TGTGCCAGCAGCGCCAGGGGGCTCCGGGAAAAACTGTTTTTT CASSARGLREKLFF
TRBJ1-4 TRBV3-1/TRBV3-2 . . TGTGCCAGCAGCCGAGGACTATCTGAAAAACTGTTTTTT CASSRGLSEKLFF
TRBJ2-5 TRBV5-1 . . TGCGCCAGCAGCGCGGCAGGGCGGCAAGAGACCCAGTACTTC CASSAAGRQETQYF
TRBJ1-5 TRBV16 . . TGTGCCAGCAGCCCCTCGCACAATCAGCCCCAGCATTTT CASSPSHNQPQHF
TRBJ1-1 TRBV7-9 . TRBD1 TGTGCCAGCAGCCTCGAGACAGGGTTAAGGTCGGACACTGAAGCTTTCTTT CASSLETGLRSDTEAFF
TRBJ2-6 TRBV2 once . TGTGCCAGCAGTGAAGCAGCCCCTGGGGCCAACGTCCTGACTTTC CASSEAAPGANVLTF
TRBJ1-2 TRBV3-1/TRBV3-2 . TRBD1 TGTGCCAGCAGCCAAGGCGGACAGGGTAACTATGGCTACACCTTC CASSQGGQGNYGYTF
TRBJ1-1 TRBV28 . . TGTGCCAGCAGTAACCCTGGGACATTGCTGACCACTGAAGCTTTCTTT CASSNPGTLLTTEAFF
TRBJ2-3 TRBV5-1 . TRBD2 TGCGCCAGCAGCTTGGGCCAGGGAGGGACAGATACGCAGTATTTT CASSLGQGGTDTQYF
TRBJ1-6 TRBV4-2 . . TGTGCCAGCAGCCAAGCGGAGTTTTCACCCCTCCACTTT CASSQAEFSPLHF
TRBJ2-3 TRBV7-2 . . TGTGCCAGCAGCTTAAGGACAGATACGCAGTATTTT CASSLRTDTQYF
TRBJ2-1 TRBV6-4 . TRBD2 TGTGCCAGCAGTGGGACTCGGGCGGGAGTAAATGAGCAGTTCTTC CASSGTRAGVNEQFF
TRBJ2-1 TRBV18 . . TGTGCCAGCTCCCCGTTTTCAGGGGAGGGAGTCAATGAGCAGTTCTTC CASSPFSGEGVNEQFF
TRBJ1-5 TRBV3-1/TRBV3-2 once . TGTGCCAGCAGCCAAGGGATCCGCAGGGATCAGCCCCAGCATTTT CASSQGIRRDQPQHF
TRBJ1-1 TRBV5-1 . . TGCGCCAGCAGCTTGTTTCCGGGACCTGAAGCTTTCTTT CASSLFPGPEAFF
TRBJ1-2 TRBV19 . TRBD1 TGTGCCAGTAATAGTGGGTACAGGGGTGTGAGTGGCTACACCTTC CASNSGYRGVSGYTF
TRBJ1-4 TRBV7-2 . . TGTGCCAGCAATAAGGGAGGGGGGTTTGAAAAACTGTTTTTT CASNKGGGFEKLFF
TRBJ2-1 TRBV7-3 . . TGTGCCAGCAGCTTATACGGGGATGAGCAGTTCTTC CASSLYGDEQFF
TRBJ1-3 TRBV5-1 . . TGCGCCAGCAGCGACCCATCCTCTGGAAACACCATATATTTT CASSDPSSGNTIYF
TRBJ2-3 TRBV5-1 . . TGCGCCAGCAGCTTGGAGGGTGTCGCAGATACGCAGTATTTT CASSLEGVADTQYF
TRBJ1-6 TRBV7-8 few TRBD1 TGTGCCAGCAGCTCCGGCGGGGACAGTTCACCCCTCCACTTT CASSSGGDSSPLHF
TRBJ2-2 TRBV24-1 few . TGTGCCACCAGTGACCTGGAGAACACCGGGGAGCTGTTTTTT CATSDLENTGELFF
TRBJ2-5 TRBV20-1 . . TGCAGTCCGGAATTTGGGGAGACCCAGTACTTC CSPEFGETQYF
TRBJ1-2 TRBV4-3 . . TGCGCCAGCAGCCAAGTTTGGGCAGGGAACTATGGCTACACCTTC CASSQVWAGNYGYTF
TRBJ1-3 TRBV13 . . TGTGCCAGCAGCTTAATGGTGGCGGCGATCTGGGACACCATATATTTT CASSLMVAAIWDTIYF
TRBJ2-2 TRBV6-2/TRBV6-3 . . TGTGCCAGCACCCCGAAGGCCACCGGGGAGCTGTTTTTT CASTPKATGELFF
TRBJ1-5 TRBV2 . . TGTGCCAGCAGTGATGGGAGGGATCCACTTCAGCCCCAGCATTTT CASSDGRDPLQPQHF
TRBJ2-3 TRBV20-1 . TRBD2 TGCAGTGCTAGTTTCGGGTGGGGCGGGAGTGCAGATACGCAGTATTTT CSASFGWGGSADTQYF
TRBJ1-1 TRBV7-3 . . TGTGCCAGCAGCCCAAAAGGACATTCCGCTGAAGCTTTCTTT CASSPKGHSAEAFF
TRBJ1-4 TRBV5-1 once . TGCGCCAGCAGCTTGGTACCCGATGATGAAAAACTGTTTTTT CASSLVPDDEKLFF
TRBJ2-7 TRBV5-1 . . TGCGCCAGCAGCTTGGCCGGGGGGCGGGCGGGGGAGCAGTACTTC CASSLAGGRAGEQYF
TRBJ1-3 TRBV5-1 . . TGCGCCAGCAGCTCCCTACCCACCCCTGGAAACACCATATATTTT CASSSLPTPGNTIYF
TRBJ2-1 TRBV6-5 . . TGTGCCAGCAGAAAAGAGGACCTAGGGAATGAGCAGTTCTTC CASRKEDLGNEQFF
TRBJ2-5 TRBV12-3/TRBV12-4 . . TGTGCCAGCAGCTTGACAACAGAGACCCAGTACTTC CASSLTTETQYF